The 19 T cell receptor beta chains reported below all come from one sample, sequenced in a study of a mutant IDH1 vaccine in newly diagnosed glioma. The table came from immunoSEQ multiplex PCR; TCRdb's copy has only in-frame clones and leaves some out. The sample includes over 14,000 clones, roughly nine tenths of them seen just once. The sample's time point: baseline, week 1 (first vaccination visit). The treatment here: pre-vaccination baseline after standard-of-care therapy. The source was PBMCs, collected from a glioma patient treated with radiotherapy, temozolomide or both. Receptors were obtained from a woman between 35 and 50 years old with glioma. Some clones in this sample may be carry-over from other donors' samples.

The chain employs TRBV10-3 and TRBJ2-2, with D possibly TRBD1 on 5 matching bases. V was trimmed by 6 bases and J by 4 bases, leaving 12 bases between them. Per the germline V gene, CDR1 is ENHRY and CDR2 is SYGVKD. CDR3 length: 14 amino acids. The CDR3 reads CAIRPGYVTGELFF. In nucleotides, the CDR3 is TGTGCCATCAGACCAGGGTATGTCACCGGGGAGCTGTTTTTT.

The CDR3 region is CASSFGGGNTGELFF. CDR3 nucleotide sequence: TGCGCCAGCAGCTTTGGGGGCGGGAACACCGGGGAGCTGTTTTTT. V usage is TRBV5-1 and J usage is TRBJ2-2; weak D call: TRBD1 (6 bases). V was shortened by 2 bases and J by 1 base, with 9 bases between the two germline ends. Germline V lookup: CDR1 SGHRS, CDR2 YFSETQ. The CDR3 length is 15 residues.

The chain carries TRBV5-4 and TRBJ1-1, with 12 bases identical to TRBD1. Germline CDR1 reads SGHNT; CDR2 reads YYREEE (reference sequence). This CDR3 has 17 amino acids. Trimming cost V 4 bases and J 4 bases; bases outside gene matches: 11. CDR3 amino acids: CASSTGTGGRRSTEAFF. The CDR3 DNA reads as TGTGCCAGCAGCACGGGGACAGGGGGCCGACGAAGCACTGAAGCTTTCTTT.

The CDR3: CASRQTRGGYEQYF. The CDR3 DNA follows: TGTGCCAGTAGACAAACCCGGGGCGGCTACGAGCAGTACTTC. The V gene is TRBV19, the J gene TRBJ2-7; D may be TRBD1 or TRBD2 (5 bases each). Per the germline V gene, CDR1 is LNHDA and CDR2 is SQIVND (reference sequence). This CDR3 is built from 14 residues. Trimming took off 6 bases at V and 3 bases at J, with 15 bases between the two ends.

The rearrangement joins TRBV30 to TRBJ2-1; 12 bases map to TRBD2. Germline V gene sequence: CDR1 GTSNPN, CDR2 SVGIG (reference sequence). Unmatched junction bases numbered 9, after V lost 3 bases and J lost 15 bases. The length of the CDR3 is 13 residues. The chain's CDR3 is CAWSSLAGGRLFF. The CDR3 DNA reads TGTGCCTGGAGCTCCCTAGCGGGGGGGCGGCTGTTCTTC. Looking up the rest from reference TRBV30 and TRBJ2-1 gives the full variable domain: SQTIHQWPATLVQPVGSPLSLECTVEGTSNPNLYWYRQAAGRGLQLLFYSVGIGQISSEVPQNLSASRPQDRQFILSSKKLLLSDSGFYLCAWSSLAGGRLFFGPGTRLTVL.

This chain links TRBV27 with TRBJ1-2; maybe TRBD1 (6 bases). The germline gives CDR1 MNHEY, CDR2 SMNVEV (reference sequence). The CDR3 sequence is 13 residues long. V was cut by 6 bases and J by 4 bases, with 12 bases left in between. CDR3 residues: CASSPTGIYGYTF. CDR3 coding DNA: TGTGCCAGCAGCCCGACAGGAATCTATGGCTACACCTTC.

This clone was detected only once. The chain uses TRBV6-4 and TRBJ2-3, with 7 bases identical to TRBD2. CDR1 and CDR2 from the germline V gene are MRHNA and SNTAGT. After removal of 4 bases from V and 6 bases from J, the junction contained 10 bases not matched to a gene. The length of the CDR3 is 15 residues. CDR3 protein: CASSGTSGNIDTQYF. The CDR3 DNA is TGTGCCAGCAGTGGGACTAGTGGTAACATTGATACGCAGTATTTT.

This chain joins TRBV20-1 and TRBJ2-3; tentative D call: TRBD2 (5 bases). The CDR3 sequence is 11 residues long. Deletions cut 5 bases from V and 4 bases from J, with 7 bases between. CDR1 DFQATT and CDR2 SNEGSKA come from the germline V gene (reference sequence). In DNA, the CDR3 is TGCAGTGCTGGACTTGCAGATACGCAGTATTTT. Translating it yields CSAGLADTQYF.

The V and J genes are TRBV6-4 and TRBJ1-1; D is uncertain. Trimming took off 4 bases at V and 0 bases at J, with 6 bases between the two ends. The CDR3 is 13 amino acids. Germline V gene lookup returns CDR1 MRHNA and CDR2 SNTAGT. The CDR3 region has the DNA TGTGCCAGCAGTGCGACGGTGAACACTGAAGCTTTCTTT. As protein: CASSATVNTEAFF.

This clone appeared a single time. The V and J genes are TRBV4-2 and TRBJ2-2; 12 nucleotides line up with TRBD2. Per germline, CDR1 LGHNA and CDR2 YNFKEQ. There are 20 residues in the CDR3. Germline trimming cut 0 bases from V and 2 bases from J; bases unmatched to any gene: 10. This CDR3 is CASSQDFLLAGGGNTGELFF. The CDR3 DNA follows: TGTGCCAGCAGCCAAGATTTTTTACTAGCGGGGGGCGGTAACACCGGGGAGCTGTTTTTT.

V gene TRBV14 combines with J gene TRBJ2-7; D gene unclear. V lost 4 bases and J lost 10, with 14 bases in between. This CDR3 has 12 amino acids. In germline, CDR1 is SGHDN, CDR2 FVKESK. CDR3: CASSLNPAFQYF. The CDR3 DNA reads TGTGCCAGCAGCCTAAATCCCGCTTTTCAGTACTTC. The complete variable domain, with remaining parts taken from reference TRBV14 and TRBJ2-7, reads EAGVTQFPSHSVIEKGQTVTLRCDPISGHDNLYWYRRVMGKEIKFLLHFVKESKQDESGMPNNRFLAERTGGTYSTLKVQPAELEDSGVYFCASSLNPAFQYFGPGTRLTVT.

The chain carries TRBV11-3 and TRBJ2-7; D gene ambiguous. The CDR3 runs 11 residues. Per germline, CDR1 SGHNT and CDR2 YENEEA. The V gene lost 10 bases and the J gene lost 3 bases, with 10 bases spanning the gap. The CDR3 DNA reads TGTGCCATGCACAGCCTCTACGAGCAGTACTTC. Protein: CAMHSLYEQYF.

The chain couples TRBV7-9 to TRBJ2-2, with D perhaps TRBD2 (6 bases). Germline assignment: CDR1 SEHNR and CDR2 FQNEAQ (reference sequence). The CDR3 is 14 amino acids. V was shortened by 3 bases and J by 3 bases, with 8 bases between the two germline ends. CDR3 sequence reads: CASSLEGYTGELFF. Here the CDR3 DNA reads TGTGCCAGCAGCTTGGAGGGGTACACCGGGGAGCTGTTTTTT.

V gene TRBV2 combines with J gene TRBJ2-1; 8 bases match TRBD2. There are 15 residues in the CDR3. J lost 8 bases, V lost 5 bases, and 11 bases had no gene match. CDR1 and CDR2 (germline): SNHLY, FYNNEI. In nucleotides, the CDR3 is TGTGCCAGCAGTTTTCCGGGACTAGTTAAAGATGAGCAGTTCTTC. Amino acids: CASSFPGLVKDEQFF.

The V call is TRBV6-4, the J call TRBJ1-3, with D unclear. Per germline, CDR1 MRHNA and CDR2 SNTAGT. This CDR3 comprises 14 residues. V was clipped by 2 bases and J by 0 bases, with 5 bases between them. In DNA, the CDR3 is TGTGCCAGCAGTGACGGGGTCTCTGGAAACACCATATATTTT. It yields the protein CASSDGVSGNTIYF.

This clone was recorded once. The chain joins TRBV7-8 to TRBJ2-1, with 9 bases identical to TRBD1. The germline gives CDR1 SGHVS, CDR2 FQNEAQ. CDR3 length: 14 amino acids. Trimming removed 5 bases from V and 8 bases from J; junction bases left unmatched: 7. The CDR3 is CASSRGQGNHEQFF. The DNA of the CDR3 is TGTGCCAGCAGCCGGGGACAGGGAAACCATGAGCAGTTCTTC.

The rearrangement uses TRBV5-1 and TRBJ2-1; 11 bases line up with TRBD2. The length of the CDR3 is 15 residues. J gave up 2 bases and V 6 bases, and 4 bases lay outside the gene matches. Germline values: CDR1 SGHRS, CDR2 YFSETQ. The CDR3 region is CASTRLAGPYNEQFF. In DNA form, the CDR3 reads TGCGCCAGCACCAGACTAGCGGGGCCCTACAATGAGCAGTTCTTC.

The genes are TRBV19 and TRBJ2-1; 10 nucleotides line up with TRBD2. The CDR3 is 16 amino acids. The V gene end was trimmed by 2 bases and the J gene end by 4 bases; junction bases not matched to a gene: 5. In germline, CDR1 is LNHDA, CDR2 SQIVND (reference sequence). CDR3 DNA: TGTGCCAGTAGTATATCGGGACTAGCGAAGTACAATGAGCAGTTCTTC. Its protein is CASSISGLAKYNEQFF.

The chain couples TRBV9 to TRBJ2-7, with a possible D match to TRBD1 (6 bases). Germline CDR1 and CDR2: SGDLS and YYNGEE. This CDR3 has 15 residues. V lost 4 bases to trimming and J lost 0 bases, with 14 bases between them. CDR3 sequence reads: CASSLGARNSYEQYF. For the CDR3, the DNA is TGTGCCAGCAGCTTGGGGGCCAGAAACTCCTACGAGCAGTACTTC.